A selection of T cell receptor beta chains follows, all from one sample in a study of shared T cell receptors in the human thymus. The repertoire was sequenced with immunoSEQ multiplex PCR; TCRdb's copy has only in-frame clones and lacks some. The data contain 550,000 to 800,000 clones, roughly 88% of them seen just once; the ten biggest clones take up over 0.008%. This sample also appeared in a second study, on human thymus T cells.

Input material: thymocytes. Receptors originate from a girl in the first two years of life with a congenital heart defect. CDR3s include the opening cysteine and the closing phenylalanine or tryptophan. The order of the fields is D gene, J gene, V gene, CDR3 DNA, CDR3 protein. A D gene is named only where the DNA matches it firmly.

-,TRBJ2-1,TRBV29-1,TGCAGCGTCCCCAAGGGACTGGCTTACAATGAGCAGTTCTTC,CSVPKGLAYNEQFF
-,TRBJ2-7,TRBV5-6,TGTGCCAGCAGCTTGTTGGGGGCTTCCTCCTACGAGCAGTACTTC,CASSLLGASSYEQYF
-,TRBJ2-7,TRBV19,TGTGCCAGTTCGACGAGACCGACAGGCTACGAGCAGTACTTC,CASSTRPTGYEQYF
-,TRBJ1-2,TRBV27,TGTGCCAGCAGTTTGGGGGGGAATGGCTACACCTTC,CASSLGGNGYTF
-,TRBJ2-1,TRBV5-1,TGCGCCAGCAGCTTAACTAGGACAGAATTCAATGAGCAGTTCTTC,CASSLTRTEFNEQFF
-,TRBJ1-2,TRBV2,TGTGCCAGCAGTAGGACTGTATATGGCTACACCTTC,CASSRTVYGYTF
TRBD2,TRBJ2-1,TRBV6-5,TGTGCCAGCAGTTACTCGGGCGGGGGTGATGAGCAGTTCTTC,CASSYSGGGDEQFF
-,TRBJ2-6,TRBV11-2,TGTGCCAGCAGCTTTCCCCACCGGGTGACTGGGGCCAACGTCCTGACTTTC,CASSFPHRVTGANVLTF
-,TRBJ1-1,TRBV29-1,TGCAGCGTCCTGGGACACCCTAACACTGAAGCTTTCTTT,CSVLGHPNTEAFF
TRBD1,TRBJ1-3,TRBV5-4,TGTGCCAGCAGCTTGCACCAGGGGGCCGCAAGTAACGGAAACACCATATATTTT,CASSLHQGAASNGNTIYF
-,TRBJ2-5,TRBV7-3,TGTGCCAGCAGCCCCGGAAATAATTCGGGACACCACCAAGAGACCCAGTACTTC,CASSPGNNSGHHQETQYF
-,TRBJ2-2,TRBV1,TGCACCAGCAGCCAAGATAGGGGACAGGGTAAGACTAAGGACACCGGGGAGCTGTTTTTT,CTSSQDRGQGKTKDTGELFF
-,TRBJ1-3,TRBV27,TGTGCCAGCAGTTCCTTTCAGGTTAGAAGCTCTGGAAACACCATATATTTT,CASSSFQVRSSGNTIYF